One and the same sample provided the 26 T cell receptor beta chains below, sequenced in a study of breast tumors, draining lymph nodes, adjacent tissues. The lymph nodes were axillary draining lymph nodes from breast cancer patients. TCRdb itself ran the multiplex PCR reads through MiXCR, one entry per CDR3 protein. The table shows 150,000 to 250,000 distinct CDR3 sequences, with 25% to 40% occurring only once. Sequencing was performed on axillary lymph node tissue. These receptors were taken from a female donor with breast cancer. Some clones in this sample may be carry-over from other donors' samples.

This clonotype was recorded a few times. J is TRBJ2-5 and V is TRBV29-1, with a tentative D call TRBD2 (7 bases). This CDR3 is 21 amino acids long. V shed 8 bases and J shed 0 bases, with 37 bases lying between them. From germline, CDR1 is SQVTM and CDR2 ANQGSEA. Here the CDR3 DNA reads TGCAGCTCCGGGGAGGGTTTTTGTGCGGGGCTCGGGGGCCGTGACCAAGAGACCCAGTACTTC. Its protein product is CSSGEGFCAGLGGRDQETQYF.

This clonotype came up many times. V and J are TRBV30 and TRBJ1-2; a weak D match, TRBD1 (6 bases). The V gene's germline CDR1 is GTSNPN and CDR2 SVGIG (reference sequence). V lost 4 bases, J lost 2 bases, and 14 bases lay in between. This CDR3 has 14 amino acids. The CDR3 DNA reads TGTGCCTGGACACTCGTGGGACACAACTATGGCTACACCTTC. Translation: CAWTLVGHNYGYTF.

The chain joins TRBV6-2 or TRBV6-3 to TRBJ2-1, with 11 bases aligning to TRBD2. Germline V gene sequence: CDR1 MNHEY, CDR2 SVGEGT. Trimming removed 10 bases from V and 6 bases from J; junction bases left unmatched: 5. The CDR3 covers 13 residues. The DNA of the CDR3 is TGTGCCACCCTAGGGACTAGCGGCAATGAGCAGTTCTTC. It encodes CATLGTSGNEQFF.

This clonotype was counted many times. The CDR3 sequence is CASSLGASGANVLTF. In nucleotides, the CDR3 is TGTGCCAGCAGTTTGGGGGCCTCTGGGGCCAACGTCCTGACTTTC. The chain recombines TRBV12-3 or TRBV12-4 with TRBJ2-6, with TRBD1 as a possible D gene (6 bases). The CDR3 consists of 15 residues. With 3 bases removed from V and 0 bases from J, the gap between germline ends came to 6 bases.

The V gene is TRBV7-3, the J gene TRBJ2-2, with 11 bases fitting TRBD2. This CDR3 is built from 14 residues. Per the germline V gene, CDR1 is SGHTA and CDR2 is FQGTGA. Unmatched junction bases numbered 8, after V lost 7 bases and J lost 10 bases. The chain's CDR3 is CASKGSGRDPELFF. The DNA of the CDR3 is TGTGCCAGCAAAGGTAGCGGGAGGGACCCGGAGCTGTTTTTT.

In the case of this clonotype: The conserved final phenylalanine or tryptophan is absent from the CDR3, which likely points to a read error. The chain combines TRBV7-7 with TRBJ1-6; D is ambiguous. Germline V CDR1 and CDR2: SSHAT, FNYEAQ (reference sequence). CDR3 length: 13 amino acids. CDR3 amino acids: CASSSSRESPLHS. The CDR3 nucleotides read TGTGCTAGTAGCTCTAGCCGGGAGTCACCCCTCCACTCT.

About this clonotype: Germline and junction disagree at one end, which may indicate a read error. The rearrangement uses TRBV5-5 and TRBJ2-5; 8 bases match TRBD2. Germline V lookup: CDR1 SGHKS, CDR2 YYEKEE (reference sequence). The CDR3 length is 15 residues. CDR3 sequence (DNA): TGTGCCAGCTTCCTTTCTAGCGGGCCTCAAGGGACCCAGTACTTC. This encodes CASFLSSGPQGTQYF. Variable domain in full (rest from reference TRBV5-5 and TRBJ2-5): DAGVTQSPTHLIKTRGQQVTLRCSPISGHKSVSWYQQVLGQGPQFIFQYYEKEERGRGNFPDRFSARQFPNYSSELNVNALLLGDSALYLCASFLSSGPQGTQYFGPGTRLLVL.

As regards this clonotype: A single base separates this from a much larger clone, so it may be a read error. The gene calls are TRBV6-2 or TRBV6-3 and TRBJ1-4; no clear D gene. Germline V gene data show CDR1 as MNHEY and CDR2 as SVGEGT. The CDR3 runs to 14 residues. The CDR3 sequence: CASSHSDRVEKLFF. The CDR3 DNA reads TGTGCCAGCAGTCACTCTGACCGCGTGGAAAAACTGTTTTTT.

The sample holds many counts of this clonotype. The gene calls are TRBV10-2 and TRBJ1-4; no clear D gene. Germline CDR1 and CDR2: WSHSY and SAAADI. The CDR3 runs 13 residues. The V end was cut by 3 bases, the J end by 8 bases, with 10 bases between. CDR3 nucleotide sequence: TGCGCCAGCAGTGACAGTCCGGGGGAAAAACTGTTTTTT. Protein: CASSDSPGEKLFF.

As regards this clonotype: A much larger clone sits a single nucleotide away, making a read error possible. This sequence joins TRBV11-2 and TRBJ1-2, with a tentative D call TRBD1 (5 bases). Trimming pared 0 bases from V and 6 bases from J, leaving 17 bases between. CDR1 is SGHAT and CDR2 is FQNNGV in the germline V gene. This CDR3 region has 16 residues. The CDR3 here is CASSLDPQAVVHGYTF. The CDR3 DNA reads as TGTGCCAGCAGCTTAGACCCACAGGCGGTTGTACATGGCTACACCTTC.

This clonotype was recorded at least ten times. This sequence joins TRBV30 and TRBJ2-1, with D perhaps TRBD2 (5 bases). CDR1 and CDR2 (germline): GTSNPN, SVGIG (reference sequence). The CDR3 spans 11 residues. V lost 1 base and J lost 12, with 10 bases in between. The CDR3 here is CAWSARVGQFF. CDR3 in DNA: TGTGCCTGGAGTGCGCGGGTTGGGCAGTTCTTC.

This clonotype was recorded at least ten times. The V gene is TRBV4-2, the J gene TRBJ1-2, with D possibly matching TRBD1 (6 bases). CDR1 is LGHNA, CDR2 YNFKEQ, per germline. The V and J ends lost 4 bases and 4 bases respectively, with 22 bases between them. CDR3 length: 17 residues. The CDR3 loop is CASSPTETTGLTYGYTF. The CDR3 DNA reads TGTGCCAGCAGCCCGACCGAGACGACAGGCCTGACCTATGGCTACACCTTC.

This clonotype was observed many times. The rearrangement uses TRBV29-1 and TRBJ2-2, with no clear D. The V end lost 1 base, the J end lost 1 base, and 7 bases lay between the germline ends. The CDR3 has 14 amino acids. Germline CDR1 reads SQVTM; CDR2 reads ANQGSEA. CDR3 sequence reads: CSVEVSENTGELFF. The CDR3 coding sequence is TGCAGCGTTGAAGTTTCCGAGAACACCGGGGAGCTGTTTTTT.

V gene TRBV25-1 combines with J gene TRBJ2-7; perhaps D is TRBD1 or TRBD2 (5 bases each). The germline V gene has CDR1 MGHDK and CDR2 SYGVNS. The CDR3 is made up of 13 amino acids. Trimming cost V 6 bases and J 7 bases, with 16 bases left between them. CDR3 residues: CASSEGTLYEQYF. In DNA, the CDR3 is TGTGCCAGCAGCGAGGGGACGTTGTATGAGCAGTACTTC.

CDR3 amino acids: CASSLIQRGSGETQYF. The CDR3 bases are TGCGCCAGCAGCTTGATACAGCGGGGGAGCGGGGAGACCCAGTACTTC. This chain uses TRBV5-1 with TRBJ2-5; 8 nucleotides align to TRBD2. CDR1 SGHRS and CDR2 YFSETQ come from the germline V gene. The J segment lost 5 bases and the V segment lost 1 base, leaving 10 bases of the junction unmatched. CDR3 length: 16 residues. The full variable domain, in which reference TRBV5-1 and TRBJ2-5 provide the parts outside the CDR3, is KAGVTQTPRYLIKTRGQQVTLSCSPISGHRSVSWYQQTPGQGLQFLFEYFSETQRNKGNFPGRFSGRQFSNSRSEMNVSTLELGDSALYLCASSLIQRGSGETQYFGPGTRLLVL.

This clonotype was counted at least ten times. V is TRBV12-3 or TRBV12-4 and J is TRBJ2-1; D remains unclear. V was trimmed by 5 bases and J by 4 bases, leaving 12 bases between them. The CDR3 is made up of 14 amino acids. This CDR3 reads CASSPLGSYNEQFF. The CDR3 DNA reads TGTGCCAGCAGTCCCCTCGGATCATACAATGAGCAGTTCTTC.

The V and J genes are TRBV12-5 and TRBJ2-3; 8 bases agree with TRBD1. Germline lookup yields CDR1 LGHNT and CDR2 FRNRAP. Trimming cost V 1 base and J 6 bases; bases outside gene matches: 0. The CDR3 covers 13 residues. The CDR3 loop is CASGLGDRDTQYF. The CDR3, as DNA: TGTGCTAGTGGTTTGGGGGACAGGGATACGCAGTATTTT.

This clonotype was seen at least ten times. The chain has TRBV10-2 and TRBJ1-5, with TRBD1 matching over 8 bases. Germline V CDR1 and CDR2: WSHSY, SAAADI. The trim removed 10 bases at V and 6 bases at J, leaving 8 bases unmatched. The CDR3 contains 13 residues. The CDR3 is CATTGGPGQPQHF. As DNA, the CDR3 is TGCGCCACAACAGGGGGACCAGGTCAGCCCCAGCATTTT.

About this clonotype: A much larger clone is a single base away; this may be a read error. This sequence joins TRBV9 and TRBJ1-2; the match to TRBD1 covers 7 bases. The CDR3 is made up of 14 amino acids. Germline values: CDR1 SGDLS, CDR2 YYNGEE. The CDR3 sequence is CAGSQDDRVWGYTF. As DNA, the CDR3 is TGTGCCGGCAGCCAAGACGACAGGGTATGGGGCTACACCTTC.

The sample holds many counts of this clonotype. This chain links TRBV9 with TRBJ1-2, with a weak D call TRBD1 (5 bases). The V end was cut by 3 bases, the J end by 3 bases, with 9 bases between. CDR1 and CDR2 from the germline V gene are SGDLS and YYNGEE. This CDR3 has 13 residues. CDR3 coding DNA: TGTGCCAGCAGCGATGGGGCAGACTATGGCTACACCTTC. Translated: CASSDGADYGYTF. Full variable domain (remainder filled in from reference TRBV9 and TRBJ1-2): DSGVTQTPKHLITATGQRVTLRCSPRSGDLSVYWYQQSLDQGLQFLIQYYNGEERAKGNILERFSAQQFPDLHSELNLSSLELGDSALYFCASSDGADYGYTFGSGTRLTVV.

On this clonotype itself: A read error may produce the germline difference seen at one junction end. The genes are TRBV20-1 and TRBJ1-1, with 9 bases lining up with TRBD1. The CDR3 is 14 amino acids. Germline CDR1 DFQATT, CDR2 SNEGSKA (reference sequence). In DNA form, the CDR3 reads TGCAGTGCTAGTGCGGGGACAGGGAACCCTGAAGCTTTCTTT. This encodes CSASAGTGNPEAFF.

This clonotype was seen a few times. A read error is possible here, since a much larger clone lies one base away. The V and J genes are TRBV20-1 and TRBJ2-3; tentatively, D is TRBD2 (6 bases). The CDR3 length is 13 residues. Trimming shortened V by 6 bases and J by 2 bases, and 12 bases separated the two germline ends. The V gene's germline CDR1 is DFQATT and CDR2 SNEGSKA (reference sequence). CDR3 region: CSAPGDDTDTQYF. DNA of the CDR3: TGCAGTGCGCCGGGGGATGACACAGATACGCAGTATTTT.

This clonotype was found a few times. The rearrangement links TRBV9 to TRBJ1-1, with 8 bases identical to TRBD1. Germline CDR1 is SGDLS and CDR2 is YYNGEE. Losses at the gene ends were 6 bases for V and 4 bases for J; bases not matched to a gene: 8. The CDR3 extends over 14 amino acids. The CDR3 DNA is TGTGCCAGCACCAGACAGGGGCAGGGCACTGAAGCTTTCTTT. It is translated as CASTRQGQGTEAFF.

The rearrangement links TRBV11-2 to TRBJ2-5; 9 positions match TRBD2. CDR1 is SGHAT and CDR2 is FQNNGV in the germline V gene. V lost 3 bases, J lost 6 bases, and 5 bases stayed unmatched. The CDR3 spans 14 residues. CDR3 sequence (DNA): TGTGCCAGCAGCTTGAGCGGGGGGCAGAAGACCCAGTACTTC. It specifies CASSLSGGQKTQYF.

Worth noting for this clonotype: A much larger clone sits a single nucleotide away, making a read error possible. The rearrangement links TRBV5-6 to TRBJ1-2, with a weak D call TRBD1 (5 bases). This CDR3 is built from 12 residues. Germline assignment: CDR1 SGHDT and CDR2 YYEEEE. CDR3 in amino acids: CAGSMGLPGYTF. CDR3 nucleotides: TGTGCCGGCAGCATGGGACTGCCTGGCTACACCTTC. Together with reference TRBV5-6 and TRBJ1-2, the CDR3 gives the full variable domain: DAGVTQSPTHLIKTRGQQVTLRCSPKSGHDTVSWYQQALGQGPQFIFQYYEEEERQRGNFPDRFSGHQFPNYSSELNVNALLLGDSALYLCAGSMGLPGYTFGSGTRLTVV.

The table lists this clonotype with many counts. This chain links TRBV12-3 or TRBV12-4 with TRBJ1-6; TRBD1 matches 9 bases. The J segment lost 5 bases and the V segment lost 5 bases, leaving 4 bases of the junction unmatched. The CDR3 has 15 amino acids. CDR3: CASSRGQGNNSPLHF. The CDR3 nucleotides are TGTGCCAGCAGTCGCGGACAGGGGAATAATTCACCCCTCCACTTT.